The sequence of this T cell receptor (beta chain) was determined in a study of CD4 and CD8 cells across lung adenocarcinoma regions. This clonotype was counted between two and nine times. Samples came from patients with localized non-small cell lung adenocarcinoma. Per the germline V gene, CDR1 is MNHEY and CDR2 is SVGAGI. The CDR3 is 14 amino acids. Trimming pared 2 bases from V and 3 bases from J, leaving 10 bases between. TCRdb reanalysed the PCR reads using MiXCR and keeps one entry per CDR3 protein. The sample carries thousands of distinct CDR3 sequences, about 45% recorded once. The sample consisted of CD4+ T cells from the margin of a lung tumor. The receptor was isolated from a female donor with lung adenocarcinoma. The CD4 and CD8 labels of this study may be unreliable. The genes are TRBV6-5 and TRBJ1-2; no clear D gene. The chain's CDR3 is CASSYGKSYYGYTF. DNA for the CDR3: TGTGCCAGCAGTTACGGCAAGAGTTACTATGGCTACACCTTC.